This TCR beta chain was obtained from a study of blood T cell repertoires in COVID-19. V lost 8 bases and J lost 8, with 16 bases in between. Germline V gene sequence: CDR1 MNHEY, CDR2 SVGAGI. The CDR3 has 13 residues. Recovery meant two consecutive negative NP/OP PCR tests, professional clearance, or resolved symptoms. Libraries were prepared by immunoSEQ multiplex PCR; TCRdb keeps only in-frame clonotypes and omits some of them. The sample lists fewer than 400,000 clones; approximately 83% were seen once. Sequenced material: PBMCs or T cells enriched from blood (not recorded which). The chain combines TRBV6-5 with TRBJ1-5; possibly TRBD1 for D (5 bases). This clonotype originated in a man aged 30 to 39 who had recovered from COVID-19. The CDR3 loop is CASGTQWGEPQHF. CDR3 nucleotide sequence: TGTGCCAGCGGAACACAGTGGGGGGAGCCCCAGCATTTT.